A selection of T cell receptor beta chains follows, all from one sample in a study of T-cell memory formation after mild COVID-19. TCRdb re-called the 5' RACE reads through MiXCR, storing one row per CDR3 protein. The table has 300,000 to 350,000 distinct CDR3 sequences, approximately 19% seen once. The source material was PBMCs or a T cell subset sorted from them (not recorded which). Receptors originate from a man aged 18 to 29 who had mild COVID-19 (a few samples of this study predate the infection). Cell type and time point are not known. Both conserved end residues are part of each CDR3. D genes are given only for firm matches. For some rows the clone size is stated as once, few or many, or as a class when expanded; others skip it.

NA	TRBV7-6	TRBJ1-1	NA	CASSLATGSTEAFF	TGTGCCAGCAGCTTAGCAACCGGGAGCACTGAAGCTTTCTTT
NA	TRBV20-1	TRBJ1-2	NA	CSAREQGHYGYTF	TGCAGTGCTAGAGAGCAGGGACACTATGGCTACACCTTC
NA	TRBV7-9	TRBJ2-1	TRBD2	CASRSGLAGGSGEQFF	TGTGCCAGCAGGTCGGGACTAGCGGGGGGGAGCGGTGAGCAGTTCTTC
NA	TRBV7-3	TRBJ2-3	NA	CASSGQRRDTQYF	TGTGCCAGCAGCGGACAGAGACGGGATACGCAGTATTTT
once	TRBV6-6	TRBJ1-1	NA	CASSYSVTTTEAFF	TGTGCCAGCAGTTACTCTGTGACAACCACTGAAGCTTTCTTT
NA	TRBV18	TRBJ2-5	TRBD2	CASSLLPSGGQETQYF	TGTGCCAGCTCCCTCCTACCCAGCGGGGGACAAGAGACCCAGTACTTC
NA	TRBV2	TRBJ2-1	TRBD2	CASRETGTSGNEQFF	TGTGCCAGCAGGGAGACCGGGACTAGCGGCAATGAGCAGTTCTTC
few	TRBV27	TRBJ2-5	TRBD2	CASSPLARGGQETQYF	TGTGCCAGCAGTCCTCTAGCCCGGGGGGGCCAGGAGACCCAGTACTTC
few	TRBV24-1	TRBJ2-2	TRBD1	CATSGTVINTGELFF	TGTGCCACTTCGGGGACAGTTATTAACACCGGGGAGCTGTTTTTT
few	TRBV28	TRBJ1-6	NA	CASSLGLYNSPLHF	TGTGCCAGCAGTTTGGGGCTCTATAATTCACCCCTCCACTTT
many	TRBV6-5	TRBJ1-6	NA	CASSQYTGRSSPLHF	TGTGCCAGCAGCCAGTACACAGGGAGATCTTCACCCCTCCACTTT
NA	TRBV29-1	TRBJ2-3	TRBD2	CSVEDSERGGLADTQYF	TGCAGCGTTGAAGACTCCGAGCGGGGGGGCCTGGCAGATACGCAGTATTTT
NA	TRBV29-1	TRBJ1-2	TRBD1	CSARQGFAGYTF	TGCAGCGCCCGACAGGGGTTCGCCGGCTACACCTTC
few	TRBV7-2	TRBJ1-6	TRBD1	CASSRDRVRNNSPLHF	TGTGCCAGCAGCCGTGACAGGGTTAGGAATAATTCACCCCTCCACTTT
many	TRBV20-1	TRBJ2-5	NA	CSARSGGGWETQYF	TGCAGTGCTAGGTCAGGAGGGGGCTGGGAGACCCAGTACTTC
few	TRBV20-1	TRBJ1-3	NA	CSARGELASSGNTIYF	TGCAGTGCCAGGGGAGAGCTTGCAAGCTCTGGAAACACCATATATTTT
few	TRBV20-1	TRBJ1-1	NA	CSANLGHLTEAFF	TGCAGTGCTAACCTGGGACATCTCACTGAAGCTTTCTTT
NA	TRBV5-1	TRBJ1-4	NA	CASSRAGGPTNEKLFF	TGCGCCAGCAGCCGGGCCGGGGGTCCGACTAATGAAAAACTGTTTTTT
NA	TRBV3-1	TRBJ2-3	NA	CASSQDWQGIDTQYF	TGTGCCAGCAGCCAAGATTGGCAGGGGATTGATACGCAGTATTTT
NA	TRBV4-1	TRBJ2-5	NA	CASSQELVRPETQYF	TGCGCCAGCAGCCAGGAACTAGTTCGGCCTGAGACCCAGTACTTC
NA	TRBV12-3/TRBV12-4	TRBJ1-5	NA	CASSPRGVYSNQPQHF	TGTGCCAGCAGCCCGAGGGGAGTTTATAGCAATCAGCCCCAGCATTTT
NA	TRBV28	TRBJ1-3	NA	CASSIPGAGNTIYF	TGTGCCAGCAGTATCCCGGGGGCTGGAAACACCATATATTTT
NA	TRBV12-3/TRBV12-4	TRBJ1-2	NA	CATRGGGNGYTF	TGTGCCACCCGAGGGGGAGGCAATGGCTACACCTTC
NA	TRBV6-2/TRBV6-3	TRBJ2-1	NA	CASSPLPAYNEQFF	TGTGCCAGCAGTCCGCTTCCTGCTTACAATGAGCAGTTCTTC
NA	TRBV7-2	TRBJ1-4	TRBD1	CASSLAGQGVEKLFF	TGTGCCAGCAGCTTAGCGGGCCAGGGGGTAGAAAAACTGTTTTTT
few	TRBV12-3/TRBV12-4	TRBJ2-1	TRBD2	CASSLATGLAYNEQFF	TGTGCCAGCAGTTTAGCCACGGGACTAGCATACAATGAGCAGTTCTTC
few	TRBV12-3/TRBV12-4	TRBJ2-7	NA	CASTLLGEQYF	TGTGCCAGCACCCTCTTGGGCGAGCAGTACTTC
few	TRBV7-2	TRBJ2-2	TRBD2	CASSPVRGGNTGELFF	TGTGCCAGCAGCCCCGTCCGGGGGGGAAATACCGGGGAGCTGTTTTTT